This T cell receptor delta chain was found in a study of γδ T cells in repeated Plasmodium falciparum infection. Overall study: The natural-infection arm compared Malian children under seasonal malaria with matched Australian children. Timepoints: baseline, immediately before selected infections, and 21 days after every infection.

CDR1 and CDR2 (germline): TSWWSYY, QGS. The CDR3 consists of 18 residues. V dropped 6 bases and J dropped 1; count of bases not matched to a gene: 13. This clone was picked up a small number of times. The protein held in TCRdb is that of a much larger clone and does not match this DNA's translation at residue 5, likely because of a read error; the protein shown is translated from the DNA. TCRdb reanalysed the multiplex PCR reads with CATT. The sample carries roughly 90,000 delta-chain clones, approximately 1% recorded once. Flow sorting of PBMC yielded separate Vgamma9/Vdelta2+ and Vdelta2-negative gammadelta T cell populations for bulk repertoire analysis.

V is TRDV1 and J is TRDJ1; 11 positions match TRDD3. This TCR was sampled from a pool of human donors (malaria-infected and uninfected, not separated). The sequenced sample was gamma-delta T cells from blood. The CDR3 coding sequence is TGTGCTCTTGGTATTGCCTACTGGGGGATAATTATCACCGATAAACTCATCTTT. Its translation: CALGIAYWGIIITDKLIF.